This TCR beta chain derives from a study of multiple sclerosis patients with progressive multifocal leukoencephalopathy (dated by TCRdb to between 2019 and 2020). Concerning the study at large: Peripheral T and B cells were examined in MS patients who went on to develop PML (4 under natalizumab, 1 after alemtuzumab) as well as in treated patients who did not. A couple of patients on natalizumab who later developed PML were tracked over time from before therapy, through 6 and 12 months, up to PML onset. The study was designed to detect JC virus-specific or public T-cell expansions arising at the time of PML onset.

Reading the germline V gene gives CDR1 MRHNA and CDR2 SNTAGT. Inclusive of the bounding cysteine and phenylalanine, the CDR3 is 13 residues long. The only DNA kept is the CDR3, 39 bases in frame from the first base. V and J are truncated by 4 bases and 2 bases respectively, leaving an intervening sequence of 7 bases. Regarding this clone: Which antigen it targets is not known. The input lacks base qualities; no much larger clone sits a single base away.

The time point label of this sample denotes: roughly 12 months of natalizumab therapy. The label giving this sample's treatment or condition can be read as: on natalizumab therapy at sampling. The controls were a few MS patients treated with natalizumab who did not develop PML and who were sampled longitudinally. Every listed patient had earlier received interferon beta, and every PML patient was female. Blood samples at T1 and T2 were obtained at 6 and 12 months of natalizumab therapy, respectively. Ficoll-Hypaque density gradient centrifugation was used to isolate peripheral blood mononuclear cells. Amplification of TRB CDR3 regions from genomic DNA was performed at survey-level depth using the immunoSEQ two-step multiplex PCR. Each PCR was spiked with synthetic inline TR CDR3 controls spanning all V-J pairings to estimate template counts and remove amplification bias. Reads were processed so that amplification and sequencing bias were reduced, and quantification was performed against synthetic TR CDR3 analogs. Regarding the original processing steps: Raw data were processed in ImmunoSEQ Analyzer, removing out-of-frame sequences and CDR3s with stop codons, and genes were named by IMGT nomenclature. Normalized Shannon entropy, defined as 1 minus Pielou's evenness, was used to summarize repertoire diversity. TRB sequences were treated as identical only when sharing V gene, J gene and CDR3. Public PML clonotypes were CDR3s found in two or more PML-onset samples but not found earlier, in controls, or in public databases. Position-by-position CDR3 amino acid composition was analyzed in Skylign with the observed count method. Not all clones reach the TCRdb copy of this immuneACCESS table, which keeps in-frame sequences only. Checked studies attribute under half of the gap to unresolved V genes and leave the rest unexplained. The DNA gave D and trimming, while V, J and clone size come from that table. Present in this sample are 25,000 to 30,000 clones, around 89% of which were seen just once. The leading ten clones occupy 1.3% of the sample.

Overall results and qualifications from the work: Analysis was restricted to peripheral blood, although for natalizumab-associated PML, cerebrospinal fluid or brain lymphocytes might be more informative. Less diverse TRB repertoires in most PML patients were suggested by lower normalized Shannon entropy, whereas values near 1 were observed in the natalizumab-treated controls. At the time PML developed, no common TRBV or TRBJ gene usage or preferential TRBV-TRBJ pairings were detected. Although TRB clones above 0.5% frequency turned up only in PML patients, the clones expanded at PML onset were already present before and during natalizumab therapy. Given the small, descriptive cohort, it remained unclear whether the study findings reflect JC virus infection or general immunocompromise.

The receptor was isolated from a human donor with multiple sclerosis. Sequences were derived from PBMCs, sampled from a patient treated with natalizumab. This sequence uses TRBV6-4 and TRBJ2-3; no D gene can be assigned with confidence. The CDR3 protein: CASSASDTDTQYF. Here is the DNA: TGTGCCAGCAGTGCGTCGGACACAGATACGCAGTATTTT.